One and the same sample provided the 3 T cell receptor beta chains below, sequenced in a study of cytomegalovirus exposure and HLA in healthy donors. Use of 60 Vbeta and 13 Jbeta primers characterized the PCR. Using immunoSEQ multiplex PCR, the repertoire was profiled, and TCRdb retains in-frame clones only, with some absent. The table includes fewer than 140,000 clones, roughly two thirds detected once. The sequenced sample consisted of PBMCs. These receptors originate from a female donor in good health and CMV-seronegative.

The chain uses TRBV11-1 and TRBJ2-7; 8 bases line up with TRBD2. Germline V gives CDR1 SGHAT, CDR2 FQDESV (reference sequence). J gave up 5 bases and V 1 base, and 7 bases lay outside the gene matches. The CDR3 has 15 amino acids. CDR3 coding DNA: TGTGCCAGCAGCTTAGGACTAGCGTCCCTCGACGAGCAGTACTTC. This encodes CASSLGLASLDEQYF.

The rearrangement links TRBV6-1 to TRBJ2-7; 8 positions agree with TRBD2. V shed 6 bases and J 3 bases; nucleotides not matched to a gene: 4. This CDR3 region has 13 residues. In germline, CDR1 is MNHNS, CDR2 SASEGT. In DNA form, the CDR3 reads TGTGCCAGCAGGCGGGGGGAAAGCTACGAGCAGTACTTC. This sequence encodes CASRRGESYEQYF.

The chain recombines TRBV19 with TRBJ1-5, with 9 bases lining up with TRBD1. Per germline, CDR1 LNHDA and CDR2 SQIVND (reference sequence). Trimming took 10 bases from V and 6 from J; bases not matched to a gene: 4. The CDR3 is 12 residues long. The CDR3 here is CATGQGGQPQHF. In DNA form, the CDR3 reads TGTGCCACGGGACAGGGAGGTCAGCCCCAGCATTTT.